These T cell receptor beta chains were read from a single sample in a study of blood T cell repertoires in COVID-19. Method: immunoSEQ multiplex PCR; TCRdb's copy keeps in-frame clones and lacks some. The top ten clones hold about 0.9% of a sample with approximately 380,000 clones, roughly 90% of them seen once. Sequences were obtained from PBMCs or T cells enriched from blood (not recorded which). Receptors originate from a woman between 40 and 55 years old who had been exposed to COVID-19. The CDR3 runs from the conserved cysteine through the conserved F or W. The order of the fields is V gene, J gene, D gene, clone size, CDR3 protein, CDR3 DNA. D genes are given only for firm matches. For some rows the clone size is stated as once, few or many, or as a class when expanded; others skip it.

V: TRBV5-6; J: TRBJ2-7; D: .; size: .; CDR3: CASSPVRNSYEQYF; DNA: TGTGCCAGCAGCCCCGTGCGGAACTCCTACGAGCAGTACTTC
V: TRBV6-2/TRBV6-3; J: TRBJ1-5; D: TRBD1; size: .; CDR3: CASSPQGGSQPQHF; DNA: TGTGCCAGCAGCCCCCAAGGGGGCTCCCAGCCCCAGCATTTT
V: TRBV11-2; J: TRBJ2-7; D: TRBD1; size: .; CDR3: CASSFRAGTGSKGQYF; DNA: TGTGCCAGCAGCTTTAGGGCCGGGACAGGGTCAAAAGGGCAGTACTTC
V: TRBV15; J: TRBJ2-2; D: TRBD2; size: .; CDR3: CATSRVSGSNTGELFF; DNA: TGTGCCACCAGCAGAGTTAGCGGGAGTAACACCGGGGAGCTGTTTTTT
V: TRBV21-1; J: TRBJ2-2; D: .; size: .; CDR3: CASSKGGETNTGELFF; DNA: TGTGCCAGCAGCAAAGGTGGAGAGACTAACACCGGGGAGCTGTTTTTT
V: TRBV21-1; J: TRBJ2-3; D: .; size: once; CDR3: CASSKRAYRGSTDTQYF; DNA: TGTGCCAGCAGCAAGAGGGCCTACCGGGGATCCACAGATACGCAGTATTTT
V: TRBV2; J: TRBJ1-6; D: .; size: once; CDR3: CASKESFYNSPLHF; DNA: TGTGCCAGCAAGGAGTCCTTTTATAATTCACCCCTCCACTTT
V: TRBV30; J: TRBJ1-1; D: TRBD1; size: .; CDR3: CAWSKSGQATEAFF; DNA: TGTGCCTGGAGTAAGTCGGGACAGGCGACTGAAGCTTTCTTT
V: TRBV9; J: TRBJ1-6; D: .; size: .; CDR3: CASSVGRGLVNSPLHF; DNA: TGTGCCAGCAGCGTAGGTAGGGGTTTGGTTAATTCACCCCTCCACTTT
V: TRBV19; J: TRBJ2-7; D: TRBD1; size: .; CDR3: CASSIGTGGSYEQYF; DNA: TGTGCCAGTAGTATAGGCACAGGGGGTTCCTACGAGCAGTACTTC
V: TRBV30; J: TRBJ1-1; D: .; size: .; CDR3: CAWSPRGGNTEAFF; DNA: TGTGCCTGGAGTCCTAGGGGGGGTAACACTGAAGCTTTCTTT
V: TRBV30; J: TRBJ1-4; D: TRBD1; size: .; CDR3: CAWSATGGWEKLFF; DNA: TGTGCCTGGAGTGCGACAGGGGGTTGGGAAAAACTGTTTTTT
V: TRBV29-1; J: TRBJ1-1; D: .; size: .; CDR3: CSAIGGNTEAFF; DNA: TGCAGCGCAATAGGGGGGAACACTGAAGCTTTCTTT
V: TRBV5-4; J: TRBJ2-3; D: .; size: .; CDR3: CASSFRGTDTQYF; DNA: TGTGCCAGCAGCTTCCGGGGCACAGATACGCAGTATTTT
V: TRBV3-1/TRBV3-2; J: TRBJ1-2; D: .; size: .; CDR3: CASSQEEGRTMGYTF; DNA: TGTGCCAGCAGCCAAGAGGAGGGACGGACTATGGGCTACACCTTC
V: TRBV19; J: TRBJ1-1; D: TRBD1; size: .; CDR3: CASSKTGTDRGGTEAFF; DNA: TGTGCCAGTAGTAAAACCGGTACGGACAGGGGAGGGACTGAAGCTTTCTTT
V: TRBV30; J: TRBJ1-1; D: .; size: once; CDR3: CAGSKGYTEAFF; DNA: TGTGCCGGATCAAAGGGGTACACTGAAGCTTTCTTT
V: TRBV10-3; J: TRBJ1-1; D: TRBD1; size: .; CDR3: CAISPLDRTNTEAFF; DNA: TGTGCCATCAGCCCCTTGGACAGGACAAACACTGAAGCTTTCTTT
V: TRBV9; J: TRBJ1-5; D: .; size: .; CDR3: CASSGGRTVQPQHF; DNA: TGTGCCAGCAGCGGCGGCCGGACTGTACAGCCCCAGCATTTT
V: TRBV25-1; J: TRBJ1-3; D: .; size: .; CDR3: CASSFLPQGNTIYF; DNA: TGTGCCAGCAGTTTCCTCCCACAGGGAAACACCATATATTTT
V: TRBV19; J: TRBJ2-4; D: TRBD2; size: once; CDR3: CASSILAGGDIQYF; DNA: TGTGCCAGTAGTATACTAGCGGGGGGTGACATTCAGTACTTC
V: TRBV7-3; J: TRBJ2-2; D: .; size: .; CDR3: CASSFSGTGELFF; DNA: TGTGCCAGCAGCTTTAGCGGCACCGGGGAGCTGTTTTTT
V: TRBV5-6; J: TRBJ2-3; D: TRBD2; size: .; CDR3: CASSLLTSGGSTDTQYF; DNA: TGTGCCAGCAGCTTGTTAACTAGCGGGGGCAGCACAGATACGCAGTATTTT
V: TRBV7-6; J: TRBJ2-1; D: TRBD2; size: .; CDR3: CASSSGLAGYNEQFF; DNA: TGTGCCAGCAGCTCCGGACTAGCGGGGTACAATGAGCAGTTCTTC
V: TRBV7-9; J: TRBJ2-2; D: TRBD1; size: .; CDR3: CASSSTGTGRNTGELFF; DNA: TGTGCCAGCAGCTCCACCGGGACAGGGAGGAACACCGGGGAGCTGTTTTTT
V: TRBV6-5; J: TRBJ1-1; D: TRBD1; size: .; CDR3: CGAGQYTEAFF; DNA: TGTGGTGCGGGACAGTACACTGAAGCTTTCTTT
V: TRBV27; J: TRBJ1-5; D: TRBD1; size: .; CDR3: CASSSPGQGNQPQHF; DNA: TGTGCCAGCAGTTCACCGGGACAGGGGAATCAGCCCCAGCATTTT
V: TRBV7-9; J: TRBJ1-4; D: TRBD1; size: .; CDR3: CASSPWTGSLEKLFF; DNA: TGTGCCAGCAGCCCTTGGACAGGATCCCTTGAAAAACTGTTTTTT
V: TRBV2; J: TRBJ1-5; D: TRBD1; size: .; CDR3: CASSVRQGINQPQHF; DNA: TGTGCCAGCAGCGTTAGACAGGGAATCAATCAGCCCCAGCATTTT
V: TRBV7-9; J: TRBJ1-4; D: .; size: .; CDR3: CVVAGLTGGNEKLFF; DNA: TGTGTCGTAGCGGGACTTACCGGAGGTAATGAAAAACTGTTTTTT
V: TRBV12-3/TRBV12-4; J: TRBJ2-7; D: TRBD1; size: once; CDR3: CASSLDRLNEQYF; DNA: TGTGCCAGCAGCTTGGACAGGCTCAACGAGCAGTACTTC
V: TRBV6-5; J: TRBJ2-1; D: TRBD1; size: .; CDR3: CATLRDSFSEQFF; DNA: TGTGCCACCCTACGGGACAGCTTTAGTGAGCAGTTCTTC